Below, 8 T cell receptor beta chains from the same sample are listed, as sequenced in a study of T cells in Graves' hyperthyroidism and ophthalmopathy. Using RNA transcripts as the source, TCR beta CDR3 regions were amplified. HTBI primers were used for first-round RT-PCR of the TCR CDR3. One entry per CDR3 protein results from TCRdb running MiXCR on the multiplex PCR reads. The repertoire holds about 500,000 distinct CDR3 sequences, with 15% to 20% as singletons. The sample taken for sequencing was blood. Receptor source: a woman aged 30 to 39 with Graves' ophthalmopathy.

This clonotype was found many times. The chain is built from TRBV6-2 or TRBV6-3 and TRBJ1-2; D remains ambiguous. The CDR3 has 13 residues. Germline CDR1 and CDR2: MNHEY and SVGEGT. V lost 5 bases and J lost 4, with 11 bases in between. The CDR3 protein is CASSNALIYGYTF. The DNA of the CDR3 is TGTGCCAGCAGTAACGCCTTAATCTATGGCTACACCTTC.

The V and J genes are TRBV20-1 and TRBJ2-7; 9 bases are a match to TRBD2. Germline CDR1 and CDR2: DFQATT and SNEGSKA (reference sequence). The CDR3 covers 15 residues. J lost 2 bases, V lost 4 bases, and 9 bases had no gene match. DNA for the CDR3: TGCAGTGCTACCCGATCCTTAGCGGGGGCCTACGAGCAGTACTTC. This translates into CSATRSLAGAYEQYF.

This clonotype has ten or more counts. The chain employs TRBV2 and TRBJ1-1; D call uncertain. CDR1 and CDR2 from the germline V gene are SNHLY and FYNNEI. The CDR3 runs 14 residues. Between the trimmed V and J ends, which lost 7 bases and 7 bases, there was a span of 19 bases. The CDR3 sequence: CASIKVLERNEAFF. In DNA, the CDR3 is TGTGCCAGCATTAAGGTATTGGAGCGCAATGAAGCTTTCTTT.

This clonotype was detected only a few times. The chain uses TRBV28 and TRBJ2-7, with D tentatively TRBD1 or TRBD2 (6 bases each). Trimming took off 8 bases at V and 6 bases at J, with 14 bases between the two ends. The V gene's germline CDR1 is MDHEN and CDR2 SYDVKM. This CDR3 comprises 12 residues. In DNA form, the CDR3 reads TGTGCCAGCTCAGGAGGGGGAGGCGAGCAGTACTTC. As protein: CASSGGGGEQYF.

This rearrangement joins TRBV11-2 to TRBJ2-6; D unclear. Germline V gene data show CDR1 as SGHAT and CDR2 as FQNNGV. CDR3 length: 15 amino acids. The ends were cut back, 7 bases at V and 0 bases at J, with 10 bases in the middle. DNA for the CDR3: TGTGCCAGCACCCCTCGAAACTCTGGGGCCAACGTCCTGACTTTC. It encodes CASTPRNSGANVLTF.

This clonotype was seen many times. This chain connects TRBV20-1 to TRBJ2-4, with 7 positions matching TRBD2. This CDR3 comprises 16 residues. Losses at the gene ends were 6 bases for V and 6 bases for J; bases not matched to a gene: 17. CDR1 is DFQATT and CDR2 is SNEGSKA in the germline V gene (reference sequence). As DNA, the CDR3 is TGCAGTGCCAGCGGGATGGCCACGGGGGGTGCAAACATTCAGTACTTC. Residues: CSASGMATGGANIQYF.

At least ten counts were recorded for this clonotype. V and J are TRBV6-1 and TRBJ1-5; perhaps TRBD1 as D (5 bases). With 0 bases removed from V and 3 bases from J, the gap between germline ends came to 9 bases. Germline CDR1 reads MNHNS; CDR2 reads SASEGT. CDR3 length equals 15 residues. This CDR3 reads CASSEAGGYNQPQHF. CDR3 nucleotide sequence: TGTGCCAGCAGTGAAGCTGGGGGATACAATCAGCCCCAGCATTTT.

The chain recombines TRBV6-1 with TRBJ2-7, with D possibly matching TRBD1 (5 bases). Trimming shortened V by 5 bases and J by 4 bases, and 12 bases separated the two germline ends. From germline, CDR1 is MNHNS and CDR2 SASEGT. The CDR3 is made up of 13 amino acids. The CDR3 DNA sequence: TGTGCCAGCAGTACAGGCTCGGCATACGAGCAGTACTTC. Amino acids: CASSTGSAYEQYF.